This TCR beta chain was profiled in a study of blood T cells in healthy people across ages. Broader study findings: Fewer expanded clones and more diversity marked long-lived versus aged donors.

As to this clonotype: No antigen is known for it.

Then a second PCR, running about 6 to 12 cycles, was carried out with a sample-barcoded 5' primer and a J-beta primer mix. Each cDNA molecule received a tag from a template-switch adaptor that had 12 random nucleotides. One entry per CDR3 protein results from TCRdb running MiXCR on the 5' RACE reads. The repertoire holds a few hundred thousand distinct CDR3 sequences, with more than 45% as singletons. The CDR3 length is 15 residues. Trimming cost V 0 bases and J 0 bases; bases outside gene matches: 3. Germline CDR1 reads DFQATT; CDR2 reads SNEGSKA (reference sequence). The authors extracted at least 5 micrograms of total RNA per sample.

The chain couples TRBV20-1 to TRBJ2-7; the match to TRBD2 covers 9 bases. Sequencing was done on a sample of blood. The TCR comes from a man aged 55 to 70 in good health. CDR3 in amino acids: CSARDPSGISYEQYF. The CDR3 coding sequence is TGCAGTGCTAGAGATCCTAGCGGGATCTCCTACGAGCAGTACTTC.